The 25 T cell receptor beta chains listed next were all sequenced from one sample in a study of CD8 T cells in Susac syndrome (dated by TCRdb to the late 2010s). Receptor libraries were prepared by the immunoSEQ multiplex PCR assay. RNA was extracted using the RNeasy kit, and roughly 0.5 to 1 ug of the RNA was reverse transcribed with random hexamers. TCRdb's own reprocessing of the public reads used fastp at Q25 and MiXCR and kept productive beta chains. Each entry is one CDR3 protein sequence, shown with its most common DNA and genes. This sample comprises 200,000 to 250,000 distinct CDR3 sequences, more than 85% of them detected only once. The ten top clones hold about 0.12% of the sample. Sample: CD8+ T cells from PBMCs. All receptors derive from a human donor with multiple sclerosis.

The V call is TRBV6-6, the J call TRBJ1-6, with D maybe TRBD1 (6 bases). CDR1 and CDR2 from the germline V gene are MNHNY and SVGAGI (reference sequence). The CDR3 totals 14 residues. Trimming took 10 bases from V and 0 from J, leaving 10 bases between them. The CDR3 spells CAIGGSSYNSPLHF. Written as DNA, the CDR3 is TGTGCCATAGGGGGGAGCTCCTATAATTCACCCCTCCACTTT.

The chain combines TRBV7-2 with TRBJ1-5; unclear D gene. This CDR3 has 14 amino acids. Per the germline V gene, CDR1 is SGHTA and CDR2 is FQGNSA. Trimming cost V 4 bases and J 9 bases, with 16 bases left between them. CDR3 DNA: TGTGCCAGCAGCTCAACCGACGGCCCGGGGCCCCAGCATTTT. Its protein is CASSSTDGPGPQHF. Together with reference TRBV7-2 and TRBJ1-5, the CDR3 gives the full variable domain: GAGVSQSPSNKVTEKGKDVELRCDPISGHTALYWYRQSLGQGLEFLIYFQGNSAPDKSGLPSDRFSAERTGGSVSTLTIQRTQQEDSAVYLCASSSTDGPGPQHFGDGTRLSIL.

V is TRBV6-6 and J is TRBJ2-1; D is possibly TRBD1 or TRBD2 (6 bases each). V lost 7 bases, J lost 7 bases, and 17 bases lay in between. This CDR3 is built from 14 residues. The germline gives CDR1 MNHNY, CDR2 SVGAGI (reference sequence). CDR3: CASTVGGAKNEQFF. The CDR3 nucleotides read TGTGCCAGCACGGTGGGGGGCGCGAAAAATGAGCAGTTCTTC.

The chain uses TRBV12-3 or TRBV12-4 and TRBJ2-7; D not certain. The CDR3 length is 13 residues. Trimming shortened V by 2 bases and J by 1 base, and 6 bases separated the two germline ends. DNA for the CDR3: TGTGCCAGCAGTTTACAACCATCCTACGAGCAGTACTTC. It yields the protein CASSLQPSYEQYF.

The chain couples TRBV9 to TRBJ2-7; 7 bases line up with TRBD1. CDR1 is SGDLS, CDR2 YYNGEE, per germline. The V segment lost 4 bases and the J segment 0 bases; nucleotides outside the gene matches: 4. The CDR3 extends over 14 amino acids. The CDR3 region is CASSPGQNSYEQYF. CDR3 sequence (DNA): TGTGCCAGCAGCCCGGGACAGAACTCCTACGAGCAGTACTTC.

The rearrangement links TRBV9 to TRBJ2-7; 7 bases map to TRBD2. Unmatched junction bases numbered 9, after V lost 4 bases and J lost 5 bases. The CDR3 is made up of 14 amino acids. CDR1 and CDR2 from the germline V gene are SGDLS and YYNGEE. The CDR3 sequence is CASSPPGRGDEQYF. CDR3 sequence (DNA): TGTGCCAGCAGCCCCCCGGGGAGGGGCGACGAGCAGTACTTC.

V gene TRBV4-1 combines with J gene TRBJ2-7; D is unclear. The germline V and J ends were trimmed by 0 bases and 1 base, with 7 bases remaining between them. CDR3 length: 14 residues. Per the germline V gene, CDR1 is MGHRA and CDR2 is YSYEKL. The CDR3 is CASSQEPNSYEQYF. The CDR3 coding sequence is TGCGCCAGCAGCCAAGAACCTAATTCCTACGAGCAGTACTTC.

The V and J genes are TRBV9 and TRBJ2-7; D is perhaps TRBD2 (6 bases). The CDR3 is 15 amino acids. CDR1 is SGDLS, CDR2 YYNGEE, per germline. Trimming left V 0 bases short and J 4 bases short, with 14 bases between. The CDR3 sequence: CASSVDAGPLYEQYF. CDR3 DNA sequence: TGTGCCAGCAGCGTAGATGCGGGACCTCTATACGAGCAGTACTTC.

The rearrangement joins TRBV2 to TRBJ1-3; 8 bases are shared with TRBD1. J was trimmed by 4 bases and V by 6 bases; bases with no gene match: 11. CDR1 SNHLY and CDR2 FYNNEI come from the germline V gene. The CDR3 extends over 16 amino acids. This CDR3 reads CASRLRTGTSGNTIYF. CDR3 in DNA: TGTGCCAGCAGGCTGAGGACAGGGACGTCCGGAAACACCATATATTTT.

The chain's CDR3 is CASSVGGGDSIHTEAFF. The CDR3, as DNA: TGTGCCAGCAGCGTAGGGGGAGGGGACAGCATTCACACTGAAGCTTTCTTT. The chain couples TRBV9 to TRBJ1-1, with TRBD1 identical over 7 bases. Germline assignment: CDR1 SGDLS and CDR2 YYNGEE. This CDR3 has 17 residues. J was trimmed by 3 bases and V by 0 bases; bases with no gene match: 11.

The chain uses TRBV6-2 or TRBV6-3 and TRBJ2-1; TRBD2 matches 10 bases. Germline trimming cut 5 bases from V and 3 bases from J; bases unmatched to any gene: 4. CDR3 length: 15 amino acids. Germline assignment: CDR1 MNHEY and CDR2 SVGEGT. The chain's CDR3 is CASSPLAGIYNEQFF. The CDR3 DNA reads TGTGCCAGCAGTCCACTAGCGGGAATCTACAATGAGCAGTTCTTC.

J is TRBJ2-3 and V is TRBV29-1; the D is unclear. This CDR3 is 13 amino acids long. V was shortened by 0 bases and J by 11 bases, with 15 bases between the two germline ends. Germline values: CDR1 SQVTM, CDR2 ANQGSEA. The CDR3 DNA reads as TGCAGCGTTGAAGATCGTTTCGGCGGTATGCAGTATTTT. Translation: CSVEDRFGGMQYF.

V usage is TRBV3-1 and J usage is TRBJ2-2, with 10 bases fitting TRBD1. This CDR3 contains 19 residues. The germline gives CDR1 LGHDT, CDR2 YNNKEL (reference sequence). V was pared by 1 base and J by 0 bases, with 8 bases of the junction left unmatched. This chain's CDR3 is CASSQVGTGDSPNTGELFF. The CDR3 nucleotides are TGTGCCAGCAGCCAAGTCGGGACAGGGGACTCGCCGAACACCGGGGAGCTGTTTTTT.

This clonotype was counted between two and nine times. The CDR3 nucleotides read TGCGCCAGCAGGAAGGACAGAGCCTACGAGCAGTACTTC. This sequence encodes CASRKDRAYEQYF. V gene TRBV5-1 combines with J gene TRBJ2-7, with D perhaps TRBD1 (6 bases). CDR3 length equals 13 residues. Germline V lookup: CDR1 SGHRS, CDR2 YFSETQ. V was cut by 5 bases and J by 2 bases, with 11 bases left in between.

This rearrangement joins TRBV5-6 to TRBJ2-7; tentative D call: TRBD2 (6 bases). Germline V lookup: CDR1 SGHDT, CDR2 YYEEEE. The V end lost 4 bases, the J end lost 9 bases, and 17 bases lay between the germline ends. The CDR3 contains 13 residues. CDR3 nucleotide sequence: TGTGCCAGCAGCGTCGGGACTCATGAAGGGCAGTACTTC. The encoded protein is CASSVGTHEGQYF.

The genes are TRBV19 and TRBJ2-1; 10 bases fit TRBD2. Germline CDR1 and CDR2: LNHDA and SQIVND (reference sequence). After removal of 4 bases from V and 7 bases from J, the junction contained 4 bases not matched to a gene. The CDR3 covers 14 residues. The CDR3 nucleotides are TGTGCCAGTAGTACAGCGGGAGGGCCAAATGAGCAGTTCTTC. Translated, it gives CASSTAGGPNEQFF.

The gene calls are TRBV27 and TRBJ1-2; the match to TRBD1 covers 10 bases. CDR1 MNHEY and CDR2 SMNVEV come from the germline V gene (reference sequence). The ends lost 6 bases at V and 6 bases at J; junction bases unmatched: 4. This CDR3 has 13 amino acids. The CDR3: CASSWGQGNGYTF. The CDR3 DNA follows: TGTGCCAGCAGCTGGGGACAGGGGAATGGCTACACCTTC.

This sequence joins TRBV29-1 and TRBJ2-7; a weak D match, TRBD1 (6 bases). Germline V lookup: CDR1 SQVTM, CDR2 ANQGSEA. The CDR3 loop spans 12 amino acids. Trimming shortened V by 4 bases and J by 5 bases, and 12 bases separated the two germline ends. The DNA for the CDR3 is TGCAGCGTTGTCACAGGGAGCGACGAGCAGTACTTC. Translated: CSVVTGSDEQYF.

CDR3 nucleotides: TGTGCCAGCAGCCACTTGGGGAGTAGGTACAATGAGCAGTTCTTC. Its protein product is CASSHLGSRYNEQFF. The chain uses TRBV6-2 or TRBV6-3 and TRBJ2-1; D possibly corresponds to TRBD2 (5 bases). The CDR3 loop spans 15 amino acids. V was clipped by 6 bases and J by 4 bases, with 16 bases between them. Germline V lookup: CDR1 MNHEY, CDR2 SVGEGT.

This clonotype was detected a few times. The chain employs TRBV6-5 and TRBJ1-1; no clear D. The length of the CDR3 is 12 residues. V was pared by 6 bases and J by 1 base, with 6 bases between. CDR1 is MNHEY and CDR2 is SVGAGI in the germline V gene. The CDR3 spells CASRTTNTEAFF. The CDR3 DNA follows: TGTGCCAGCAGGACAACGAACACTGAAGCTTTCTTT.

This chain uses TRBV15 with TRBJ2-7; 9 positions agree with TRBD1. With V trimmed by 0 bases and J by 3 bases, 9 bases remained unmatched. The CDR3 totals 17 residues. The germline V gene encodes CDR1 LNHNV and CDR2 YYDKDF (reference sequence). This CDR3 is CATSRDRRDREYYEQYF. The CDR3 DNA sequence: TGTGCCACCAGCAGAGATCGAAGGGACAGGGAATACTACGAGCAGTACTTC.

This chain uses TRBV20-1 with TRBJ2-3; the D is unclear. This CDR3 is 12 amino acids long. Germline loops: CDR1 DFQATT, CDR2 SNEGSKA (reference sequence). V dropped 0 bases and J dropped 11 bases, with 12 bases sitting between them. The CDR3 nucleotides are TGCAGTGCTAGAGAAGTCGCCGTAGAGCAGTATTTT. This codes for CSAREVAVEQYF.

J is TRBJ2-1 and V is TRBV27; the match to TRBD1 covers 7 bases. V was clipped by 6 bases and J by 2 bases; unmatched bases: 10. CDR1 is MNHEY, CDR2 SMNVEV, per germline (reference sequence). The CDR3 covers 16 residues. CDR3 region: CASRGRAGGPYNEQFF. Here the CDR3 DNA reads TGTGCCAGCAGGGGAAGAGCAGGGGGTCCCTACAATGAGCAGTTCTTC.

The rearrangement uses TRBV2 and TRBJ1-3, with D hard to call. The germline V gene encodes CDR1 SNHLY and CDR2 FYNNEI. The CDR3 contains 14 residues. V was trimmed by 2 bases and J by 4 bases, leaving 9 bases between them. CDR3 DNA: TGTGCCAGCAGTGAATGGACTTACGGAAACACCATATATTTT. The encoded protein is CASSEWTYGNTIYF.

This chain connects TRBV30 to TRBJ1-1, with D possibly matching TRBD1 (5 bases). CDR1 and CDR2 (germline): GTSNPN, SVGIG (reference sequence). The CDR3 totals 14 residues. Trimming removed 1 base at V and 0 bases at J, with 9 bases between. The CDR3 here is CAWSDGGMNTEAFF. Written as DNA, the CDR3 is TGTGCCTGGAGTGATGGGGGTATGAACACTGAAGCTTTCTTT.